The 32 T cell receptor beta chains presented below share a single source sample, sequenced in a study of T cell changes during pregnancy in multiple sclerosis. The repertoire was sequenced with immunoSEQ multiplex PCR; TCRdb's copy has only in-frame clones and lacks some. The repertoire holds over 30,000 clones, with just over 90% as singletons. This specimen was CD4+ T cells from peripheral blood mononuclear cells, taken in the third trimester of pregnancy. Every receptor here comes from a female donor with multiple sclerosis, enrolled in a pregnancy study.

The chain carries TRBV9 and TRBJ2-3, with D perhaps matching TRBD2 (6 bases). Germline V gene data show CDR1 as SGDLS and CDR2 as YYNGEE. The CDR3 spans 15 residues. V was trimmed by 0 bases and J by 0 bases, leaving 8 bases between them. In DNA, the CDR3 is TGTGCCAGCAGCGTAGTGAGCGGGAGCACAGATACGCAGTATTTT. This codes for CASSVVSGSTDTQYF.

The V call is TRBV18, the J call TRBJ2-7; 7 nucleotides align to TRBD1. Losses at the gene ends were 4 bases for V and 2 bases for J; bases not matched to a gene: 2. CDR1 and CDR2 from the germline V gene are KGHSH and LQKENI. The CDR3 spans 13 residues. As DNA, the CDR3 is TGTGCCAGCTCACAGGGACAGACCTACGAGCAGTACTTC. This sequence encodes CASSQGQTYEQYF.

V and J are TRBV5-1 and TRBJ2-7; D perhaps matches TRBD2 (6 bases). Trimming cost V 2 bases and J 7 bases, with 25 bases left between them. Germline assignment: CDR1 SGHRS and CDR2 YFSETQ. The CDR3 consists of 17 residues. This CDR3 is CASSFSGDRTGLGEQYF. CDR3 bases: TGCGCCAGCAGCTTTTCGGGGGACCGGACTGGATTAGGTGAGCAGTACTTC. Supplemented by reference TRBV5-1 and TRBJ2-7, the full variable domain reads KAGVTQTPRYLIKTRGQQVTLSCSPISGHRSVSWYQQTPGQGLQFLFEYFSETQRNKGNFPGRFSGRQFSNSRSEMNVSTLELGDSALYLCASSFSGDRTGLGEQYFGPGTRLTVT.

The chain combines TRBV5-4 with TRBJ1-1, with D perhaps matching TRBD1 (6 bases). Germline lookup yields CDR1 SGHNT and CDR2 YYREEE (reference sequence). Trimming pared 2 bases from V and 0 bases from J, leaving 11 bases between. This CDR3 contains 15 residues. CDR3 loop: CASSLLDRMNTEAFF. CDR3 DNA sequence: TGTGCCAGCAGCTTACTGGACAGAATGAACACTGAAGCTTTCTTT.

CDR3 coding DNA: TGTGCCAGTAGTATGTACGCGGGAGGTGGGGAGCAGTACTTC. Translating gives CASSMYAGGGEQYF. This sequence joins TRBV19 and TRBJ2-7, with 8 bases identical to TRBD2. Germline CDR1 LNHDA, CDR2 SQIVND (reference sequence). V shed 3 bases and J 7 bases; nucleotides not matched to a gene: 8. The CDR3 loop spans 14 amino acids.

This chain links TRBV2 with TRBJ1-3, with D maybe TRBD1 (5 bases). The germline gives CDR1 SNHLY, CDR2 FYNNEI. This CDR3 comprises 14 residues. V lost 2 bases and J 2 bases, leaving 7 bases between the germline ends. This chain's CDR3 is CASSEQGPGNTIYF. The CDR3 DNA follows: TGTGCCAGCAGTGAACAGGGTCCTGGAAACACCATATATTTT. Complete variable domain (other parts from reference TRBV2 and TRBJ1-3): EPEVTQTPSHQVTQMGQEVILRCVPISNHLYFYWYRQILGQKVEFLVSFYNNEISEKSEIFDDQFSVERPDGSNFTLKIRSTKLEDSAMYFCASSEQGPGNTIYFGEGSWLTVV.

The rearrangement links TRBV2 to TRBJ2-1; TRBD2 might be the D (5 bases). V lost 8 bases, J lost 5 bases, and 19 bases lay in between. CDR1 SNHLY and CDR2 FYNNEI come from the germline V gene. This CDR3 is 15 amino acids long. DNA for the CDR3: TGTGCCAGCCTTAAGGGTCTAGCAGAGAACAATGAGCAGTTCTTC. Its translation is CASLKGLAENNEQFF.

This chain links TRBV9 with TRBJ2-7; 9 bases map to TRBD1. Losses at the gene ends were 4 bases for V and 3 bases for J; bases not matched to a gene: 8. This CDR3 region has 15 residues. Germline V gene sequence: CDR1 SGDLS, CDR2 YYNGEE. The chain's CDR3 is CASSPRGQGYYEQYF. The CDR3 bases are TGTGCCAGCAGCCCGAGGGGACAGGGCTACTACGAGCAGTACTTC.

This rearrangement joins TRBV4-1 to TRBJ2-3; D unclear. V was trimmed by 1 base and J by 0 bases, leaving 11 bases between them. Germline V gene sequence: CDR1 MGHRA, CDR2 YSYEKL. The CDR3 runs to 16 residues. This chain's CDR3 is CASSQGSEYSTDTQYF. The DNA of the CDR3 is TGCGCCAGCAGCCAAGGTTCAGAATATAGCACAGATACGCAGTATTTT.

This clone was seen a handful of times. The rearrangement uses TRBV7-9 and TRBJ1-2; the D gene is possibly TRBD1 (5 bases). Germline V lookup: CDR1 SEHNR, CDR2 FQNEAQ (reference sequence). The length of the CDR3 is 13 residues. Trimming shortened V by 2 bases and J by 8 bases, and 12 bases separated the two germline ends. The CDR3 loop reads CASSLTGLVGYTF. CDR3 nucleotides: TGTGCCAGCAGCTTAACAGGCCTGGTAGGCTACACCTTC.

The chain is built from TRBV18 and TRBJ2-3; D unclear. The CDR3 spans 13 residues. CDR1 KGHSH and CDR2 LQKENI come from the germline V gene. The ends were cut back, 2 bases at V and 5 bases at J, with 8 bases in the middle. The CDR3 DNA follows: TGTGCCAGCTCACCATCCCAGGAAGATACGCAGTATTTT. This codes for CASSPSQEDTQYF. Complete variable domain (other parts from reference TRBV18 and TRBJ2-3): NAGVMQNPRHLVRRRGQEARLRCSPMKGHSHVYWYRQLPEEGLKFMVYLQKENIIDESGMPKERFSAEFPKEGPSILRIQQVVRGDSAAYFCASSPSQEDTQYFGPGTRLTVL.

This chain joins TRBV30 and TRBJ1-1; D is perhaps TRBD1 (6 bases). Trimming took off 5 bases at V and 8 bases at J, with 18 bases between the two ends. The CDR3 totals 13 residues. Germline-derived CDR1 and CDR2 are GTSNPN and SVGIG (reference sequence). The CDR3 DNA reads as TGTGCCTGGGACGCAGGGGCCTTAAGAGAAGCTTTCTTT. Encoded protein: CAWDAGALREAFF.

This clone was found once. The V call is TRBV6-1, the J call TRBJ1-1; no clear D gene. With 3 bases removed from V and 6 bases from J, the gap between germline ends came to 5 bases. The CDR3 totals 11 residues. Germline-derived CDR1 and CDR2 are MNHNS and SASEGT. CDR3 DNA sequence: TGTGCCAGCAGTGATTATGCTGAAGCTTTCTTT. Protein sequence: CASSDYAEAFF.

The V gene is TRBV10-3, the J gene TRBJ1-5; D perhaps matches TRBD1 (6 bases). This CDR3 is built from 15 residues. CDR1 and CDR2 from the germline V gene are ENHRY and SYGVKD. V was shortened by 2 bases and J by 3 bases, with 11 bases between the two germline ends. The DNA for the CDR3 is TGTGCCATCAGTGAGCATAACAGGGACAATCAGCCCCAGCATTTT. It yields the protein CAISEHNRDNQPQHF.

The chain combines TRBV28 with TRBJ2-3; TRBD1 might be the D (6 bases). Per germline, CDR1 MDHEN and CDR2 SYDVKM. V lost 1 base, J lost 5 bases, and 10 bases lay in between. CDR3 size: 14 residues. CDR3 in amino acids: CASSLSTGIDTQYF. CDR3 nucleotides: TGTGCCAGCAGTTTATCGACAGGTATAGATACGCAGTATTTT.

This chain links TRBV2 with TRBJ2-3; 8 bases map to TRBD2. Germline CDR1 is SNHLY and CDR2 is FYNNEI. V lost 7 bases to trimming and J lost 1 base; unmatched junction nucleotides: 7. The CDR3 covers 15 residues. CDR3: CASTGGGGRTDTQYF. In nucleotides, the CDR3 is TGTGCCAGCACGGGAGGGGGTGGCCGCACAGATACGCAGTATTTT.

The chain employs TRBV11-2 and TRBJ2-7; possible D gene TRBD2, 5 bases. The CDR3 runs to 13 residues. Germline loops: CDR1 SGHAT, CDR2 FQNNGV. V was trimmed by 5 bases and J by 5 bases, leaving 13 bases between them. For the CDR3, the DNA is TGTGCCAGCAGCATAGGGCTAGCTAACGAGCAGTACTTC. Protein product: CASSIGLANEQYF.

The V call is TRBV5-1, the J call TRBJ2-2; 12 nucleotides match TRBD2. The germline V gene encodes CDR1 SGHRS and CDR2 YFSETQ. J gave up 1 base and V 5 bases, and 0 bases lay outside the gene matches. CDR3 size: 15 residues. The CDR3 is CASRLAGGNTGELFF. CDR3 coding DNA: TGCGCCAGCAGACTAGCGGGAGGGAACACCGGGGAGCTGTTTTTT.

The CDR3: CSAKNGASGWADTQYF. The CDR3 DNA is TGCAGCGCTAAAAACGGGGCTAGCGGTTGGGCAGATACGCAGTATTTT. The chain carries TRBV29-1 and TRBJ2-3, with 7 nucleotides matching TRBD2. Per germline, CDR1 SQVTM and CDR2 ANQGSEA. This CDR3 is 16 amino acids long. Trimming at V came to 7 bases and at J to 4 bases, leaving 17 bases not matched to a gene.

Worth noting for this clone: Compared with germline, one end of the junction differs, possibly owing to a read error. This sequence joins TRBV7-9 and TRBJ2-7; 10 nucleotides line up with TRBD2. The CDR3 is 14 residues long. Germline V gene data show CDR1 as SEHNR and CDR2 as FQNEAQ (reference sequence). CDR3 in amino acids: CASSWGTSAYGQYF. CDR3 coding DNA: TGTGCCAGCAGCTGGGGGACTAGCGCCTACGGGCAGTACTTC.

V is TRBV27 and J is TRBJ1-2; 7 nucleotides line up with TRBD1. Germline V gene lookup returns CDR1 MNHEY and CDR2 SMNVEV (reference sequence). With V trimmed by 3 bases and J by 8 bases, 9 bases remained unmatched. CDR3 length equals 14 residues. CDR3 protein: CASSLGRGNGGYTF. The CDR3 DNA reads TGTGCCAGCAGTTTGGGCAGGGGGAATGGCGGCTACACCTTC.

This clone appeared a single time. J is TRBJ1-5 and V is TRBV4-3; 9 bases are a match to TRBD1. V shed 4 bases and J 5 bases; nucleotides not matched to a gene: 3. Germline CDR1 and CDR2: LGHNA and YSLEER. CDR3 length: 14 residues. CDR3 loop: CASSPGQGYQPQHF. DNA for the CDR3: TGCGCCAGCAGCCCAGGACAGGGGTATCAGCCCCAGCATTTT.

The chain recombines TRBV7-9 with TRBJ2-7; D unclear. Germline values: CDR1 SEHNR, CDR2 FQNEAQ (reference sequence). Trimming pared 4 bases from V and 3 bases from J, leaving 13 bases between. The CDR3 contains 14 residues. CDR3 residues: CASSSPLERYEQYF. CDR3 nucleotide sequence: TGTGCCAGCAGCTCGCCGCTAGAGCGCTACGAGCAGTACTTC.

V usage is TRBV11-2 and J usage is TRBJ2-3; 8 nucleotides line up with TRBD2. This CDR3 region has 14 residues. The V segment lost 5 bases and the J segment 4 bases; nucleotides outside the gene matches: 5. CDR1 SGHAT and CDR2 FQNNGV come from the germline V gene. The CDR3 sequence: CASSQRGPADTQYF. The DNA of the CDR3 is TGTGCCAGCAGCCAGCGGGGGCCCGCAGATACGCAGTATTTT. Complete variable domain (other parts from reference TRBV11-2 and TRBJ2-3): EAGVAQSPRYKIIEKRQSVAFWCNPISGHATLYWYQQILGQGPKLLIQFQNNGVVDDSQLPKDRFSAERLKGVDSTLKIQPAKLEDSAVYLCASSQRGPADTQYFGPGTRLTVL.

V is TRBV5-1 and J is TRBJ2-7; 7 bases map to TRBD1. This CDR3 is built from 15 residues. Trimming at V came to 4 bases and at J to 6 bases, leaving 13 bases not matched to a gene. Germline CDR1 and CDR2: SGHRS and YFSETQ. Here the CDR3 DNA reads TGCGCCAGCAGCCTAGGGACCTACTCAGGGGGCGAGCAGTACTTC. Protein sequence: CASSLGTYSGGEQYF.

The chain combines TRBV28 with TRBJ1-5; no definite D call. In germline, CDR1 is MDHEN, CDR2 SYDVKM. Trimming cost V 10 bases and J 4 bases, with 14 bases left between them. The CDR3 loop spans 13 amino acids. CDR3: CATTVESNQPQHF. The DNA of the CDR3 is TGTGCCACCACCGTGGAGAGTAATCAGCCCCAGCATTTT.

The V and J genes are TRBV5-4 and TRBJ1-4; 7 bases align to TRBD1. The CDR3 covers 16 residues. J gave up 4 bases and V 3 bases, and 9 bases lay outside the gene matches. CDR1 is SGHNT and CDR2 is YYREEE in the germline V gene (reference sequence). This CDR3 is CASSYRDSPSNEKLFF. Written as DNA, the CDR3 is TGTGCCAGCAGCTACCGGGACAGCCCGAGTAATGAAAAACTGTTTTTT.

The CDR3 region has the DNA TGTGCCAGCAGCTTAAGGGCCCGGAGTAGCGGAAACACCGGGGAGCTGTTTTTT. It yields the protein CASSLRARSSGNTGELFF. The rearrangement joins TRBV11-2 to TRBJ2-2, with D maybe TRBD2 (6 bases). V shed 2 bases and J shed 2 bases, with 18 bases lying between them. The length of the CDR3 is 18 residues. The germline CDR1 and CDR2 sequences are SGHAT and FQNNGV.

The chain couples TRBV5-1 to TRBJ2-1; TRBD2 agrees at 7 bases. This CDR3 is built from 15 residues. Germline loops: CDR1 SGHRS, CDR2 YFSETQ. V lost 4 bases and J lost 0; bases outside the gene matches: 4. The DNA for the CDR3 is TGCGCCAGCAGCCCGACTAGCATCTCCTACAATGAGCAGTTCTTC. Translated, it gives CASSPTSISYNEQFF.

This clone was seen a single time. The chain recombines TRBV14 with TRBJ2-1, with 9 positions matching TRBD2. CDR1 SGHDN and CDR2 FVKESK come from the germline V gene. The V segment lost 6 bases and the J segment 4 bases; nucleotides outside the gene matches: 7. CDR3 length: 15 residues. The CDR3 DNA follows: TGTGCCAGCAGAGGCGCGGGAGGGCAGTACAATGAGCAGTTCTTC. Translated, it gives CASRGAGGQYNEQFF.

The chain is built from TRBV6-1 and TRBJ1-5, with 11 nucleotides matching TRBD1. Germline CDR1 MNHNS, CDR2 SASEGT. Germline trimming cut 6 bases from V and 7 bases from J; bases unmatched to any gene: 8. The CDR3 spans 15 residues. CDR3 amino acids: CASRDGTGGGQPQHF. CDR3 bases: TGTGCCAGCAGGGACGGGACAGGGGGTGGCCAGCCCCAGCATTTT.

The rearrangement uses TRBV6-1 and TRBJ2-2, with TRBD1 identical over 7 bases. Germline assignment: CDR1 MNHNS and CDR2 SASEGT. The CDR3 is made up of 19 amino acids. V lost 0 bases, J lost 4 bases, and 14 bases stayed unmatched. In DNA, the CDR3 is TGTGCCAGCAGTGAAGCGCTGGGGTCTAGGGGGCTTCGCACCGGGGAGCTGTTTTTT. Translated: CASSEALGSRGLRTGELFF.